This T cell receptor beta chain was captured in a study of cytomegalovirus exposure and HLA in healthy donors. Study-level results: Among TCR beta chains, those listed as cytomegalovirus-associated numbered 164. A later analysis showed that HLA-associated TCR beta chains had undergone more clonal expansion than equally common others.

It was with 60 Vbeta and 13 Jbeta primers that the PCR ran. Authors' data handling: Per a later analysis, the number of unique TCR beta chains was approximately 80 million, of which around 9.9 million were shared. The assay was immunoSEQ multiplex PCR, and TCRdb's table has in-frame clones only and misses some. V and J calls and clone size come straight from that table; D and trimming were deduced from the DNA. The table lists 150,000 or so clones. A note on this clone: Antigen specificity is unknown.

This CDR3 is built from 14 residues. The V gene lost 5 bases and the J gene lost 7 bases, with 15 bases spanning the gap. CDR1 and CDR2 (germline): SGHTA, FQGTGA. Sequencing was carried out using PBMCs. The rearrangement links TRBV7-3 to TRBJ2-1; a weak D match, TRBD2 (5 bases). The clonotype comes from a woman between 45 and 60 years old in good health and CMV-seronegative. The CDR3 DNA reads TGTGCCAGCAGCCCCGGGGATAGCAGAAATGAGCAGTTCTTC. Translation gives CASSPGDSRNEQFF.